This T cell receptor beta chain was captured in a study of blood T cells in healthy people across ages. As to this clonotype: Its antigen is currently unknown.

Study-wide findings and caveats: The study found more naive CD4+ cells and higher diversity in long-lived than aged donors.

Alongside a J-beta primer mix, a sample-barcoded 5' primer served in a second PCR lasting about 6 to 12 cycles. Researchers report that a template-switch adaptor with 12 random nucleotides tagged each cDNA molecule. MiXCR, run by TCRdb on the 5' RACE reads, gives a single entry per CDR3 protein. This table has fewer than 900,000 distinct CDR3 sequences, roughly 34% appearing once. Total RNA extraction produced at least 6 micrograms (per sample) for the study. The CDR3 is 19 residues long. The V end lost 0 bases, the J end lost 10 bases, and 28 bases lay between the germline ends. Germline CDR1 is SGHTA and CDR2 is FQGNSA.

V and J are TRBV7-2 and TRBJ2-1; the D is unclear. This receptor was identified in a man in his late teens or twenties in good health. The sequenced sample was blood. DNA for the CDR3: TGTGCCAGCAGCTTAGCCTATTTTGCCTGGGGTCCCCTCTCCTACGAGCAGTTCTTC. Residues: CASSLAYFAWGPLSYEQFF.